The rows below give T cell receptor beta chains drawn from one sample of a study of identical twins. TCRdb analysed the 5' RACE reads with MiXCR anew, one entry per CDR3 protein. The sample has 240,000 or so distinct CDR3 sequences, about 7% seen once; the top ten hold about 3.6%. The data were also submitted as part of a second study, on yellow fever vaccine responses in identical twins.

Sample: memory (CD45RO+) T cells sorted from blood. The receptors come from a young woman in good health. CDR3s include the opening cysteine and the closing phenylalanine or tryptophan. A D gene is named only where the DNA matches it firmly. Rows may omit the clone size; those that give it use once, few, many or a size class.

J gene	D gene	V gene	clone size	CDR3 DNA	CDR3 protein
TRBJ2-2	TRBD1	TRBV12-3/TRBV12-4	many	TGTGCCAGCAGCTTGGACAGGGGCTACACCGGGGAGCTGTTTTTT	CASSLDRGYTGELFF
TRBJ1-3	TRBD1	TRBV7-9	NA	TGTGCCAGCAGCTTAGCGACTGGGACAGTCACTGGAAACACCATATATTTT	CASSLATGTVTGNTIYF
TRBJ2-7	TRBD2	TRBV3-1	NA	TGTGCCAGCAGCCAAAGGGGGCTAGCGGGAGGACCTTTCCAGTACTTC	CASSQRGLAGGPFQYF
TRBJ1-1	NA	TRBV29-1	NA	TGCAGCGTCGGATCCGAGGTGGAAGCTTTCTTT	CSVGSEVEAFF
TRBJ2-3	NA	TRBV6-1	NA	TGTGCCAGCAGTGAAGGCCGCAGATTGACAGATACGCAGTATTTT	CASSEGRRLTDTQYF
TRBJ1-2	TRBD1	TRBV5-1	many	TGCGCCAGCAGCTTGACAGGGGGCGGCGGCTATGGCTACACCTTC	CASSLTGGGGYGYTF
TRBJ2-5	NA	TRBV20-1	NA	TGCAGTGCTAGTCGGGGGTTTGGAGAGACCCAGTACTTC	CSASRGFGETQYF
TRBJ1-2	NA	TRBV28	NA	TGTGCCAGCAGCCCAACATCCGGGGGGATGTATGGCTACACCTTC	CASSPTSGGMYGYTF
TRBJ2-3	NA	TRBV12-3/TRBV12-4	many	TGCGCCAGCAGCCTCGGCGGGGCGGGCACAGATACGCAGTATTTT	CASSLGGAGTDTQYF
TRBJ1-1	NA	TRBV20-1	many	TGCAGTGCAAAACGTAAGGGGCGGGGAGTGGACACTGAAGCTTTCTTT	CSAKRKGRGVDTEAFF
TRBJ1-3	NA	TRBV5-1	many	TGCGCCAGCAGCTTGGGCCACAGCTCTGGAAACACCATATATTTT	CASSLGHSSGNTIYF
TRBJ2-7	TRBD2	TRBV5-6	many	TGTGCCAGCAGCGGGAGGGGACATACCGGGACTAGCTTAAACGAGCAGTACTTC	CASSGRGHTGTSLNEQYF
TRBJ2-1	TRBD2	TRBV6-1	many	TGTGCCAGCAGTGGGAGGGGACTAGCGAAGGTCAATGAGCAGTTCTTC	CASSGRGLAKVNEQFF
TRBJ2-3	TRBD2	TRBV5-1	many	TGCGCCAGCAGCTTGGCCGCGGGGGTGGCCCGCACAGATACGCAGTATTTT	CASSLAAGVARTDTQYF
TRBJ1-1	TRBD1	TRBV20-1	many	TGCAGTGCAGCTTCTACCGGGACAGGGGGGACTGAAGCTTTCTTT	CSAASTGTGGTEAFF
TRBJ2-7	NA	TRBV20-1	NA	TGCAGTGCTAGGTGGGACCGGGGATACGAGCAGTACTTC	CSARWDRGYEQYF
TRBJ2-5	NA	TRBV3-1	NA	TGTGCCAGCAGCCAACAGACTGGGATACAAGAGACCCAGTACTTC	CASSQQTGIQETQYF
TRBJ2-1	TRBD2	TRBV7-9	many	TGTGCCAGCAGCTTAGGAGGGACTAGCCGCCCCAATGAGCAGTTCTTC	CASSLGGTSRPNEQFF
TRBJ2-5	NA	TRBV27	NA	TGTGCCAGCAGTTTGGGAAAGACCCAGTACTTC	CASSLGKTQYF
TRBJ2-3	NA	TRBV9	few	TGTGCCAGCAGTCTAGCGTTAATAAGCACAGATACGCAGTATTTT	CASSLALISTDTQYF
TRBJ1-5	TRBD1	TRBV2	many	TGTGCCAGCAGTAGGGGGCGAGATCAGCCCCAGCATTTT	CASSRGRDQPQHF
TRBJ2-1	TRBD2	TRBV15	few	TGTGCCACCAGCAGAGATTTCCTAGCGGGGGGTGAGCAGTTCTTC	CATSRDFLAGGEQFF
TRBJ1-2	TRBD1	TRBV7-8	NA	TGTGCCAGCAGCCTGAGGACAGGGTCCTCCTATGGCTACACCTTC	CASSLRTGSSYGYTF
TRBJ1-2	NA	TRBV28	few	TGTGCCAGCAGTTTAGGACGGACCAGCTATGGCTACACCTTC	CASSLGRTSYGYTF
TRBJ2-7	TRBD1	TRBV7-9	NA	TGTGCCAGCAGTTTTGGGGACAGGGGATACGAGCAGTACTTC	CASSFGDRGYEQYF
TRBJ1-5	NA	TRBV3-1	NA	TGTGCCAGCAGCCAACGGGGGGGATTTGGCCAGCCCCAGCATTTT	CASSQRGGFGQPQHF